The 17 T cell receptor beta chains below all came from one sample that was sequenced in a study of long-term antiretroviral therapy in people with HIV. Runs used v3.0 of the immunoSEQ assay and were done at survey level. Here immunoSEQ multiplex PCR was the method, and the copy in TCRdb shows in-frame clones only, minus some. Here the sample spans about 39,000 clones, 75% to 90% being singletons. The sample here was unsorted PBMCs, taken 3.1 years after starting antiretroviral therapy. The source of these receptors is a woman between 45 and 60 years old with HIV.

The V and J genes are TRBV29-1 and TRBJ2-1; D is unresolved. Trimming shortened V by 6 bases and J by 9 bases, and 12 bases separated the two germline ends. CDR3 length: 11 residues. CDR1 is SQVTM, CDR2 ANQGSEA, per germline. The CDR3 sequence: CSVEVAGEQFF. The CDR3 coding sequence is TGCAGCGTCGAGGTGGCTGGTGAGCAGTTCTTC.

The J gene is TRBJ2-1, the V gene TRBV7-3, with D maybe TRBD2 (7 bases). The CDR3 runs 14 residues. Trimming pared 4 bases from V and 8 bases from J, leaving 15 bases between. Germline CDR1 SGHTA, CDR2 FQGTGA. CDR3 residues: CASSSGGGIDEQFF. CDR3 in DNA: TGTGCCAGCAGCTCGGGGGGCGGGATCGATGAGCAGTTCTTC.

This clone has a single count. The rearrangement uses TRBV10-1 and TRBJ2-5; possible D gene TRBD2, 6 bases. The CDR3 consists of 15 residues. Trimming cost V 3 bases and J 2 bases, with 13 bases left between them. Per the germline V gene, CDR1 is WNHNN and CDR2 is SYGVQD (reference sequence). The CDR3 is CASSDPLAGQETQYF. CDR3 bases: TGCGCCAGCAGTGACCCACTGGCGGGACAAGAGACCCAGTACTTC.

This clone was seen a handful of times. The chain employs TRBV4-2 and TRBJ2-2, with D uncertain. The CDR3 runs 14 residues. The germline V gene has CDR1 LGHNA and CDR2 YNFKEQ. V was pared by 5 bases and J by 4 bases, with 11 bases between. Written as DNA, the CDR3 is TGTGCCAGCAGCTTTTATGACGGCACCGGGGAGCTGTTTTTT. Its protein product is CASSFYDGTGELFF.

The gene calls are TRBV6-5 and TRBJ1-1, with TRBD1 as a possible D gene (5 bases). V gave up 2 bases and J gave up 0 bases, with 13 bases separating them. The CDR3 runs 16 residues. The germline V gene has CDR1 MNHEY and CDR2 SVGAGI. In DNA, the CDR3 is TGTGCCAGCAGTTACAGACAGCCAGACATGAACACTGAAGCTTTCTTT. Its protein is CASSYRQPDMNTEAFF.

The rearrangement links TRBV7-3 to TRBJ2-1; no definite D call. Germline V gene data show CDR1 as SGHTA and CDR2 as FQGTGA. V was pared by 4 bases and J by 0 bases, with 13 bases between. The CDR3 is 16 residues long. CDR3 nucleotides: TGTGCCAGCAGCTCAGGACCGCCGAGCTCCTACAATGAGCAGTTCTTC. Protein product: CASSSGPPSSYNEQFF.

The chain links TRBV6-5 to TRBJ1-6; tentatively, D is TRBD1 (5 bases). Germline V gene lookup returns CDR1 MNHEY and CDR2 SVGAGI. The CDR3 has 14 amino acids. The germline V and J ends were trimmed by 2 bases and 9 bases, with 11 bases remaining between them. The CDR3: CASSYGALGSPLHF. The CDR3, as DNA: TGTGCCAGCAGTTACGGGGCCCTAGGTTCACCCCTCCACTTT.

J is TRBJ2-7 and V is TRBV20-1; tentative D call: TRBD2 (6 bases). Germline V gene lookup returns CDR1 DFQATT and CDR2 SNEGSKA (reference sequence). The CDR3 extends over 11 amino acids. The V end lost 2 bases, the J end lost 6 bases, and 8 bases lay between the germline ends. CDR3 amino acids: CSARTGVEQYF. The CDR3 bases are TGCAGTGCTAGAACGGGGGTCGAGCAGTACTTC.

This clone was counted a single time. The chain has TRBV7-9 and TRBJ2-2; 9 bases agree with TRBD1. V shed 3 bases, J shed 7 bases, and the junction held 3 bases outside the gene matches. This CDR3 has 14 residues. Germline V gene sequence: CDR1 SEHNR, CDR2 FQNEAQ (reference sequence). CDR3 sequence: CASSLGQGGGELFF. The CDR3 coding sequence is TGTGCCAGCAGCTTGGGACAGGGAGGCGGGGAGCTGTTTTTT.

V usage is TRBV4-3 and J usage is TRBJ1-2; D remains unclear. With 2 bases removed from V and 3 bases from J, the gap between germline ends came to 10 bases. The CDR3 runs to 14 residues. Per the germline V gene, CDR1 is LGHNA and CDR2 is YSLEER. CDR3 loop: CASSQQVQDYGYTF. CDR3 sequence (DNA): TGCGCCAGCAGCCAACAGGTACAAGACTATGGCTACACCTTC.

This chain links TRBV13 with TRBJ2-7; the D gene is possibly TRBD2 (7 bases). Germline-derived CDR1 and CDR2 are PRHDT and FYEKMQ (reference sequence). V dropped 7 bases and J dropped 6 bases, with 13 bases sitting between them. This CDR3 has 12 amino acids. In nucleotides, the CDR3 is TGTGCCAGCATCTCTAGGGGGGGCGAGCAGTACTTC. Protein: CASISRGGEQYF.

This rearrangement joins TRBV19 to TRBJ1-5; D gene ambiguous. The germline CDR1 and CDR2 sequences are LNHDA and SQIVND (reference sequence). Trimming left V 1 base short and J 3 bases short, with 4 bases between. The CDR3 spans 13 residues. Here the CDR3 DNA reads TGTGCCAGTAGTATAGGTAACAATCAGCCCCAGCATTTT. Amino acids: CASSIGNNQPQHF.

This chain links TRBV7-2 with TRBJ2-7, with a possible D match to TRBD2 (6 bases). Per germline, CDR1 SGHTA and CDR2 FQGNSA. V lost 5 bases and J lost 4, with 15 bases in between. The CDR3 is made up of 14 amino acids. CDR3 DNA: TGTGCCAGCAGCCCGACTAGATCTCGGTACGAGCAGTACTTC. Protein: CASSPTRSRYEQYF.

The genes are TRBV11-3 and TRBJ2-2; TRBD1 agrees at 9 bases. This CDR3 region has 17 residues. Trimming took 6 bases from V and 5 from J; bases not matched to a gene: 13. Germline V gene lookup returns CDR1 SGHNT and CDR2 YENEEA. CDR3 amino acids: CASRSHTGTGRTGELFF. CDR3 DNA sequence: TGTGCCAGCAGGTCTCATACCGGGACAGGGCGGACCGGGGAGCTGTTTTTT.

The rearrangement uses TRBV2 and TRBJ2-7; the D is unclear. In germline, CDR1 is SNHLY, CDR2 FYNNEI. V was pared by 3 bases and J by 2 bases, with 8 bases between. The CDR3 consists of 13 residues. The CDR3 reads CASSDLKPYEQYF. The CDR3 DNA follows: TGTGCCAGCAGTGATCTGAAGCCCTACGAGCAGTACTTC.

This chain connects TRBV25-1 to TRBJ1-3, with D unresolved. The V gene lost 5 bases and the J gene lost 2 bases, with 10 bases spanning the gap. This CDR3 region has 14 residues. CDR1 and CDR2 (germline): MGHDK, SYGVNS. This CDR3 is CASSTIEAGNTIYF. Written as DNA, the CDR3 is TGTGCCAGCAGTACGATCGAAGCTGGAAACACCATATATTTT. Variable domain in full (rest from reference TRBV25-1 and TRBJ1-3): EADIYQTPRYLVIGTGKKITLECSQTMGHDKMYWYQQDPGMELHLIHYSYGVNSTEKGDLSSESTVSRIRTEHFPLTLESARPSHTSQYLCASSTIEAGNTIYFGEGSWLTVV.

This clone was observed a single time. The CDR3 DNA follows: TGCGCCAGCAGCTTTGACAGTAGGGATCAGCCCCAGCATTTT. Translated: CASSFDSRDQPQHF. The chain combines TRBV5-1 with TRBJ1-5; D perhaps matches TRBD1 (5 bases). The CDR3 loop spans 14 amino acids. CDR1 and CDR2 from the germline V gene are SGHRS and YFSETQ. V lost 2 bases and J lost 5, with 11 bases in between.